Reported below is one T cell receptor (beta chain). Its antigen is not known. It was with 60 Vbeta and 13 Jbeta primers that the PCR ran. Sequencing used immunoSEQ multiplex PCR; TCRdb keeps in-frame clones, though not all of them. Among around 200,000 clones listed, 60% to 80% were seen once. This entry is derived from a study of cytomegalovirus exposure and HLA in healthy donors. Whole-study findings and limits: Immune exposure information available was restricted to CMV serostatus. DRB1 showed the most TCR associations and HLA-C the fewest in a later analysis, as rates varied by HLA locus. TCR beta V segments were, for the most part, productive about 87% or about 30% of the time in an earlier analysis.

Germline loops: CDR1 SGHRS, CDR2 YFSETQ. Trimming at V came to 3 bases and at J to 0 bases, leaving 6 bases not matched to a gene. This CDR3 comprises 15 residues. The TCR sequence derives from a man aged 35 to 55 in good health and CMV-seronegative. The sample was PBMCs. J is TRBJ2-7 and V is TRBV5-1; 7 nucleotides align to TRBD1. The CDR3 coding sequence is TGCGCCAGCAGCTCCGGACAGGTTTACTCCTACGAGCAGTACTTC. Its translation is CASSSGQVYSYEQYF.